The 25 T cell receptor beta chains in this list originate from one sample, sequenced in a study of CD8 T cells in ankylosing spondylitis. Study findings and constraints: There was a TCR beta motif, made of several highly homologous variants, that appeared characteristic of ankylosing spondylitis blood.

MiXCR, run by TCRdb on the 5' RACE reads, gives a single entry per CDR3 protein. The sample carries 800,000 to 900,000 distinct CDR3 sequences, about 10% recorded once. These receptors have no known antigen. Input material: blood, either unsorted or a sorted T cell fraction (not recorded which). The receptor set was obtained from a male donor with ankylosing spondylitis.

This clonotype has more than one count but fewer than ten. This chain links TRBV7-2 with TRBJ2-7, with D possibly called TRBD1 or TRBD2 (5 bases each). Per germline, CDR1 SGHTA and CDR2 FQGNSA. V gave up 1 base and J gave up 1 base, with 11 bases separating them. The CDR3 runs to 15 residues. The CDR3 loop is CASSLEPGPSYEQYF. The CDR3 DNA sequence: TGTGCCAGCAGCTTAGAGCCGGGACCTTCCTACGAGCAGTACTTC.

The V call is TRBV20-1, the J call TRBJ2-3, with D perhaps given as TRBD1 or TRBD2 (6 bases each). Deletions cut 0 bases from V and 2 bases from J, with 12 bases between. The germline V gene has CDR1 DFQATT and CDR2 SNEGSKA (reference sequence). This CDR3 has 15 residues. Here the CDR3 DNA reads TGCAGTGCTAGAGATCCTAGGGGGGCCACAGATACGCAGTATTTT. It is translated as CSARDPRGATDTQYF.

This clonotype was observed a few times. The chain couples TRBV18 to TRBJ2-7; D gene unclear. Germline V CDR1 and CDR2: KGHSH, LQKENI. The germline V and J ends were trimmed by 6 bases and 5 bases, with 14 bases remaining between them. The CDR3 is 13 amino acids. The CDR3 DNA reads TGTGCCAGCTCCCTTGGGCAGAGCAACGAGCAGTACTTC. Translation: CASSLGQSNEQYF.

This clonotype occurred many times. The chain joins TRBV12-3 or TRBV12-4 to TRBJ1-2; D is uncertain. Trimming left V 3 bases short and J 7 bases short, with 6 bases between. This CDR3 spans 11 amino acids. CDR3 DNA: TGTGCCAGCAGTTTTTCCAGTGGCTACACCTTC. The encoded protein is CASSFSSGYTF.

This clonotype occurred many times. The chain joins TRBV5-5 to TRBJ1-1, with a tentative D call TRBD1 (5 bases). CDR1 and CDR2 from the germline V gene are SGHKS and YYEKEE (reference sequence). The CDR3 contains 14 residues. V was pared by 4 bases and J by 8 bases, with 18 bases between. The CDR3 nucleotides are TGTGCCAGCAGCCGAGGGACGGCACGTACCGAAGCTTTCTTT. Its protein is CASSRGTARTEAFF.

This clonotype was observed a handful of times. The chain carries TRBV6-2 or TRBV6-3 and TRBJ2-7; D call uncertain. V dropped 1 base and J dropped 4 bases, with 5 bases sitting between them. The length of the CDR3 is 12 residues. Germline V lookup: CDR1 MNHEY, CDR2 SVGEGT. CDR3 protein: CASSYLEYEQYF. DNA of the CDR3: TGTGCCAGCAGTTACTTAGAATACGAGCAGTACTTC.

A few counts support this clonotype. The rearrangement joins TRBV10-3 to TRBJ2-1, with TRBD2 as a possible D gene (6 bases). This CDR3 comprises 14 residues. CDR1 and CDR2 (germline): ENHRY, SYGVKD. V was shortened by 5 bases and J by 5 bases, with 13 bases between the two germline ends. CDR3 protein: CAISTPLANNEQFF. The CDR3 nucleotides are TGTGCCATCAGTACTCCGCTAGCGAACAATGAGCAGTTCTTC.

Many counts were recorded for this clonotype. The V call is TRBV20-1, the J call TRBJ1-1; 7 nucleotides align to TRBD1. The CDR3 runs 15 residues. J lost 0 bases, V lost 3 bases, and 7 bases had no gene match. Germline V gene sequence: CDR1 DFQATT, CDR2 SNEGSKA (reference sequence). This chain's CDR3 is CSASRQGKMNTEAFF. As DNA, the CDR3 is TGCAGTGCTAGCCGACAGGGTAAAATGAACACTGAAGCTTTCTTT.

In its sample, this clonotype was seen a few times. The CDR3 coding sequence is TGTGCCAGCAGTTCCTCCGGGGCTAGCGGGAGAGGCGAGCAGTACTTC. It is translated as CASSSSGASGRGEQYF. The chain recombines TRBV27 with TRBJ2-7; 10 nucleotides align to TRBD2. CDR1 MNHEY and CDR2 SMNVEV come from the germline V gene (reference sequence). The CDR3 runs to 16 residues. The trim removed 4 bases at V and 6 bases at J, leaving 12 bases unmatched.

The chain employs TRBV5-1 and TRBJ1-1; TRBD1 aligns across 9 bases. The CDR3 is 12 amino acids. V was pared by 4 bases and J by 7 bases, with 2 bases of the junction left unmatched. Germline CDR1 and CDR2: SGHRS and YFSETQ. The CDR3 nucleotides read TGCGCCAGCAGCATGGACAGGGGTGAAGCTTTCTTT. It specifies CASSMDRGEAFF.

This clonotype was seen a few times. The chain links TRBV12-3 or TRBV12-4 to TRBJ1-5; no reliable D call. The CDR3 is made up of 13 amino acids. V lost 7 bases, J lost 0 bases, and 7 bases lay in between. CDR3 protein: CASTSHSNQPQHF. The CDR3 DNA follows: TGTGCCAGCACCTCCCATAGCAATCAGCCCCAGCATTTT.

This clonotype was found many times. The chain recombines TRBV3-1 with TRBJ1-2; 11 bases align to TRBD1. The CDR3 is 16 residues long. Per germline, CDR1 LGHDT and CDR2 YNNKEL (reference sequence). The V gene end was trimmed by 5 bases and the J gene end by 5 bases; junction bases not matched to a gene: 10. CDR3 in DNA: TGTGCCAGCAGCGTACGGACAGGGGGCGACTTTTATGGCTACACCTTC. Translation gives CASSVRTGGDFYGYTF.

This clonotype occurred many times. The chain is built from TRBV7-9 and TRBJ1-3; D unclear. V dropped 6 bases and J dropped 0 bases, with 9 bases sitting between them. The germline CDR1 and CDR2 sequences are SEHNR and FQNEAQ (reference sequence). CDR3 length equals 14 residues. In nucleotides, the CDR3 is TGTGCCAGCAGACCAAAAGACTCTGGAAACACCATATATTTT. Translating it yields CASRPKDSGNTIYF.

Ten or more counts support this clonotype. CDR3 protein: CASSPGTPNEQFF. CDR3 DNA sequence: TGTGCCAGCAGCCCCGGGACTCCGAATGAGCAGTTCTTC. The genes are TRBV7-3 and TRBJ2-1; a weak D match, TRBD2 (6 bases). This CDR3 has 13 residues. The V gene's germline CDR1 is SGHTA and CDR2 FQGTGA. The V end lost 5 bases, the J end lost 7 bases, and 12 bases lay between the germline ends.

Only a few counts were recorded for this clonotype. The V call is TRBV6-2 or TRBV6-3, the J call TRBJ1-1; D gene uncertain. Germline-derived CDR1 and CDR2 are MNHEY and SVGEGT. V dropped 7 bases and J dropped 1 base, with 16 bases sitting between them. The CDR3 runs 15 residues. The CDR3 is CASIDLGRRNTEAFF. CDR3 bases: TGTGCCAGCATTGACCTTGGGCGGAGGAACACTGAAGCTTTCTTT.

This clonotype was detected only a few times. The CDR3 spells CSVTGATEAFF. The CDR3 coding sequence is TGCAGCGTTACAGGGGCCACTGAAGCTTTCTTT. The chain combines TRBV29-1 with TRBJ1-1, with 7 bases lining up with TRBD1. CDR3 length: 11 residues. The germline V gene has CDR1 SQVTM and CDR2 ANQGSEA. Trimming cost V 5 bases and J 4 bases; bases outside gene matches: 1. The variable domain in full, completed from reference TRBV29-1 and TRBJ1-1, reads SAVISQKPSRDICQRGTSLTIQCQVDSQVTMMFWYRQQPGQSLTLIATANQGSEATYESGFVIDKFPISRPNLTFSTLTVSNMSPEDSSIYLCSVTGATEAFFGQGTRLTVV.

Ten or more counts support this clonotype. This chain links TRBV20-1 with TRBJ2-1; a weak D match, TRBD2 (5 bases). Trimming shortened V by 5 bases and J by 0 bases, and 17 bases separated the two germline ends. The CDR3 length is 16 residues. The V gene's germline CDR1 is DFQATT and CDR2 SNEGSKA (reference sequence). This CDR3 reads CSALRFLASSYNEQFF. For the CDR3, the DNA is TGCAGTGCTTTGCGATTTTTAGCGTCCTCCTACAATGAGCAGTTCTTC.

This clonotype was observed a handful of times. The junction shows a germline mismatch at one end, possibly a read error. This chain uses TRBV7-7 with TRBJ2-2; the match to TRBD1 covers 10 bases. Germline V gives CDR1 SSHAT, CDR2 FNYEAQ (reference sequence). The CDR3 contains 16 residues. Written as DNA, the CDR3 is TGTGCTAGCAGCCCCGCGGGGACAGGGGCGGCCGGGGAGCTGTTTTTT. Amino acids: CASSPAGTGAAGELFF.

This clonotype was found a few times. V usage is TRBV6-2 or TRBV6-3 and J usage is TRBJ1-4; D is possibly TRBD1 (5 bases). This CDR3 is 15 amino acids long. Germline V gene lookup returns CDR1 MNHEY and CDR2 SVGEGT. V was trimmed by 7 bases and J by 5 bases, leaving 17 bases between them. CDR3 amino acids: CASTPAGRLNEKLFF. CDR3 nucleotides: TGTGCCAGCACCCCTGCGGGGCGTCTGAATGAAAAACTGTTTTTT.

This clonotype appeared a single time. This chain links TRBV5-4 with TRBJ2-5; TRBD2 agrees at 12 bases. CDR1 SGHNT and CDR2 YYREEE come from the germline V gene (reference sequence). Germline trimming cut 2 bases from V and 5 bases from J; bases unmatched to any gene: 4. This CDR3 spans 15 amino acids. The CDR3 is CASSLPSGGDETQYF. The CDR3 bases are TGTGCCAGCAGCTTACCTAGCGGGGGGGACGAGACCCAGTACTTC.

This clonotype was seen many times. The gene calls are TRBV7-2 and TRBJ2-3; 9 bases match TRBD2. The germline CDR1 and CDR2 sequences are SGHTA and FQGNSA. The J segment lost 6 bases and the V segment lost 4 bases, leaving 11 bases of the junction unmatched. CDR3 length: 16 residues. The CDR3 DNA sequence: TGTGCCAGCAGCTCGCACTGGGGACTAGCCCCCGATACGCAGTATTTT. Its translation: CASSSHWGLAPDTQYF.

This clonotype appeared many times. This rearrangement joins TRBV5-1 to TRBJ2-3; D unresolved. CDR3 length: 15 amino acids. With 5 bases removed from V and 0 bases from J, the gap between germline ends came to 13 bases. Germline V CDR1 and CDR2: SGHRS, YFSETQ. The CDR3 reads CASSPGPTSTDTQYF. CDR3 bases: TGCGCCAGCAGTCCCGGGCCGACCAGCACAGATACGCAGTATTTT.

The chain joins TRBV5-6 to TRBJ2-1; 9 bases are shared with TRBD1. The CDR3 loop spans 15 amino acids. Trimming at V came to 3 bases and at J to 6 bases, leaving 7 bases not matched to a gene. Looked up from germline, CDR1 is SGHDT and CDR2 is YYEEEE. The CDR3 sequence: CASSSYRGQLNEQFF. DNA of the CDR3: TGTGCCAGCAGCTCCTACAGGGGGCAACTCAATGAGCAGTTCTTC.

Many counts were recorded for this clonotype. The rearrangement uses TRBV29-1 and TRBJ2-3; 11 nucleotides agree with TRBD2. Germline V gene sequence: CDR1 SQVTM, CDR2 ANQGSEA. V shed 4 bases, J shed 7 bases, and the junction held 10 bases outside the gene matches. CDR3 size: 15 residues. In DNA form, the CDR3 reads TGCAGCGTTGGATTCTCTAGCGGGGGGATAAATACGCAGTATTTT. Translated, it gives CSVGFSSGGINTQYF.

The CDR3: CSARDWDSGQGAFGELFF. Here the CDR3 DNA reads TGCAGTGCTAGAGATTGGGATTCGGGACAGGGGGCTTTCGGGGAGCTGTTTTTT. This chain links TRBV20-1 with TRBJ2-2; 12 bases line up with TRBD1. The CDR3 runs to 18 residues. V trimming: 0 bases; J trimming: 7 bases; junction bases outside the gene matches: 12. Germline CDR1 and CDR2: DFQATT and SNEGSKA (reference sequence).